A single sample is the source of the 20 T cell receptor beta chains below, sequenced in a study of cytomegalovirus exposure and HLA in healthy donors. Both 60 Vbeta primers and 13 Jbeta primers went into the PCR. Data came from immunoSEQ multiplex PCR; TCRdb stores just in-frame clones and leaves some out. Of 50,000 to 70,000 clones detected, about four fifths appear once; the ten largest clones hold under 4%. The specimen was PBMCs. All receptors derive from a woman in her thirties or forties in good health and CMV-seronegative.

The J gene is TRBJ2-1, the V gene TRBV2; D perhaps matches TRBD2 (5 bases). Germline CDR1 reads SNHLY; CDR2 reads FYNNEI. The CDR3 has 16 residues. V lost 4 bases, J lost 0 bases, and 13 bases lay in between. The CDR3 is CASSGPIRGSYNEQFF. In DNA, the CDR3 is TGTGCCAGCAGTGGGCCCATTCGGGGCTCCTACAATGAGCAGTTCTTC.

CDR3 sequence reads: CASRIGTSGTEQYF. The CDR3 nucleotides read TGCGCCAGCAGAATCGGGACTAGCGGGACCGAGCAGTACTTC. The gene calls are TRBV5-1 and TRBJ2-7; 13 positions agree with TRBD2. CDR3 size: 14 residues. Germline CDR1 is SGHRS and CDR2 is YFSETQ. V dropped 5 bases and J dropped 6; count of bases not matched to a gene: 5.

This clone has just a few counts. The V and J genes are TRBV27 and TRBJ2-2; weak D call: TRBD2 (6 bases). V was clipped by 0 bases and J by 4 bases, with 9 bases between them. This CDR3 spans 15 amino acids. The germline CDR1 and CDR2 sequences are MNHEY and SMNVEV (reference sequence). In DNA, the CDR3 is TGTGCCAGCAGTTTATCTAGCGGCTTCACCGGGGAGCTGTTTTTT. It yields the protein CASSLSSGFTGELFF.

The chain has TRBV10-1 and TRBJ2-2; 8 bases are a match to TRBD1. The ends lost 5 bases at V and 5 bases at J; junction bases unmatched: 7. Germline V gives CDR1 WNHNN, CDR2 SYGVQD (reference sequence). CDR3 length equals 15 residues. The CDR3 loop is CASSQGQGWTGELFF. CDR3 coding DNA: TGCGCCAGCAGTCAAGGACAGGGTTGGACCGGGGAGCTGTTTTTT.

The V gene is TRBV2, the J gene TRBJ2-3; TRBD2 matches 12 bases. CDR1 is SNHLY, CDR2 FYNNEI, per germline. V was clipped by 3 bases and J by 3 bases; unmatched bases: 7. The CDR3 sequence is 17 residues long. The CDR3 region has the DNA TGTGCCAGCAGTGAGGATGGACTAGCGGGGAAAACAGATACGCAGTATTTT. Encoded protein: CASSEDGLAGKTDTQYF.

The chain couples TRBV6-4 to TRBJ2-5; 7 positions agree with TRBD2. The CDR3 totals 12 residues. J lost 5 bases, V lost 8 bases, and 5 bases had no gene match. Per the germline V gene, CDR1 is MRHNA and CDR2 is SNTAGT. Here the CDR3 DNA reads TGTGCCAGCGGGAGGGGATCGGAGACCCAGTACTTC. This codes for CASGRGSETQYF.

In DNA, the CDR3 is TGTGCCACCGAAGATTGGGGGCGAGGCGCTGAAGCTTTCTTT. Encoded protein: CATEDWGRGAEAFF. V and J are TRBV15 and TRBJ1-1; D perhaps matches TRBD1 (6 bases). The CDR3 loop spans 14 amino acids. The V end lost 8 bases, the J end lost 6 bases, and 19 bases lay between the germline ends. Germline V lookup: CDR1 LNHNV, CDR2 YYDKDF (reference sequence).

V gene TRBV11-3 combines with J gene TRBJ1-3; D perhaps matches TRBD1 (5 bases). The V end was cut by 1 base, the J end by 0 bases, with 10 bases between. The germline V gene encodes CDR1 SGHNT and CDR2 YENEEA. The CDR3 is made up of 16 amino acids. CDR3 DNA: TGTGCCAGCAGCTTAGGGGGCCCCAACTCTGGAAACACCATATATTTT. Its translation: CASSLGGPNSGNTIYF. Variable domain in full (rest from reference TRBV11-3 and TRBJ1-3): EAGVVQSPRYKIIEKKQPVAFWCNPISGHNTLYWYLQNLGQGPELLIRYENEEAVDDSQLPKDRFSAERLKGVDSTLKIQPAELGDSAVYLCASSLGGPNSGNTIYFGEGSWLTVV.

This sequence joins TRBV30 and TRBJ2-1; 10 bases are shared with TRBD1. The CDR3 sequence is 15 residues long. V trimming: 2 bases; J trimming: 6 bases; junction bases outside the gene matches: 7. Germline lookup yields CDR1 GTSNPN and CDR2 SVGIG (reference sequence). In nucleotides, the CDR3 is TGTGCCTGGAGTTGGACAGGGGGAAACCGCAATGAGCAGTTCTTC. This sequence encodes CAWSWTGGNRNEQFF.

A few counts support this clone. V usage is TRBV9 and J usage is TRBJ2-2; weak D call: TRBD2 (6 bases). The ends were cut back, 2 bases at V and 8 bases at J, with 10 bases in the middle. CDR3 length equals 13 residues. Looked up from germline, CDR1 is SGDLS and CDR2 is YYNGEE. Written as DNA, the CDR3 is TGTGCCAGCAGCGTCCGGGACTCGGGGGAGCTGTTTTTT. Translated, it gives CASSVRDSGELFF.

This rearrangement joins TRBV27 to TRBJ2-1, with D perhaps TRBD2 (6 bases). The CDR3 is 20 residues long. Trimming took 4 bases from V and 4 from J, leaving 29 bases between them. Germline CDR1 and CDR2: MNHEY and SMNVEV (reference sequence). The CDR3 coding sequence is TGTGCCAGCAGTTCCCACCAGCTCAGCGGGTGGCAGGCCATTTACAATGAGCAGTTCTTC. It is translated as CASSSHQLSGWQAIYNEQFF.

The chain uses TRBV19 and TRBJ1-1, with 8 bases fitting TRBD1. The CDR3 has 15 amino acids. CDR1 is LNHDA and CDR2 is SQIVND in the germline V gene (reference sequence). The V and J ends lost 7 bases and 3 bases, in that order; junction bases with no gene match: 10. CDR3 protein: CASIQSGTGDTEAFF. As DNA, the CDR3 is TGTGCCAGTATCCAGTCTGGGACAGGAGACACTGAAGCTTTCTTT. Full variable domain (rest looked up from reference TRBV19 and TRBJ1-1): DGGITQSPKYLFRKEGQNVTLSCEQNLNHDAMYWYRQDPGQGLRLIYYSQIVNDFQKGDIAEGYSVSREKKESFPLTVTSAQKNPTAFYLCASIQSGTGDTEAFFGQGTRLTVV.

The chain links TRBV9 to TRBJ2-3; TRBD2 matches 7 bases. Germline V gene sequence: CDR1 SGDLS, CDR2 YYNGEE. The CDR3 is 15 amino acids. Trimming at V came to 0 bases and at J to 4 bases, leaving 5 bases not matched to a gene. Written as DNA, the CDR3 is TGTGCCAGCAGCGTAGCGGCGGGAGAGGCAGATACGCAGTATTTT. Its translation is CASSVAAGEADTQYF.

This chain connects TRBV18 to TRBJ1-2; 11 bases map to TRBD1. This CDR3 has 15 amino acids. The V segment lost 3 bases and the J segment 6 bases; nucleotides outside the gene matches: 6. Per germline, CDR1 KGHSH and CDR2 LQKENI. CDR3: CASSPGQGVIDGYTF. As DNA, the CDR3 is TGTGCCAGCTCACCGGGACAGGGGGTCATAGATGGCTACACCTTC.

The chain is built from TRBV10-3 and TRBJ1-3; the match to TRBD1 covers 8 bases. CDR3 size: 19 residues. V shed 4 bases, J shed 3 bases, and the junction held 17 bases outside the gene matches. Germline V CDR1 and CDR2: ENHRY, SYGVKD. The CDR3 here is CAISGLTGDGDLVGNTIYF. The CDR3 DNA sequence: TGTGCCATCAGTGGCCTGACAGGGGATGGGGACTTGGTTGGAAACACCATATATTTT.

The V gene is TRBV30, the J gene TRBJ2-1, with a weak D call TRBD1 (6 bases). The CDR3 covers 15 residues. The V end lost 0 bases, the J end lost 2 bases, and 11 bases lay between the germline ends. Germline assignment: CDR1 GTSNPN and CDR2 SVGIG (reference sequence). This CDR3 is CAWSVVGAAYNEQFF. The DNA of the CDR3 is TGTGCCTGGAGTGTCGTGGGGGCCGCCTACAATGAGCAGTTCTTC.

The chain joins TRBV9 to TRBJ2-3; D perhaps matches TRBD2 (5 bases). CDR1 SGDLS and CDR2 YYNGEE come from the germline V gene. V was pared by 0 bases and J by 3 bases, with 17 bases between. The CDR3 is 17 amino acids. The DNA for the CDR3 is TGTGCCAGCAGCGTAGGGGGTTTTGCGGGTGGGACAGATACGCAGTATTTT. Translated, it gives CASSVGGFAGGTDTQYF.

The chain recombines TRBV29-1 with TRBJ2-1, with D maybe TRBD2 (5 bases). Trimming stripped 6 bases from V and 7 bases from J, with 16 bases between. The CDR3 length is 13 residues. CDR1 is SQVTM, CDR2 ANQGSEA, per germline. The CDR3 protein is CSVFEGDTNEQFF. The CDR3 DNA reads as TGCAGCGTCTTTGAGGGAGATACTAATGAGCAGTTCTTC.

J is TRBJ1-2 and V is TRBV5-6; 7 bases line up with TRBD1. The CDR3 covers 15 residues. V lost 3 bases and J lost 3; bases outside the gene matches: 8. CDR1 and CDR2 (germline): SGHDT, YYEEEE. In DNA form, the CDR3 reads TGTGCCAGCAGCTCCTCCGACAGGGATTACTATGGCTACACCTTC. Encoded protein: CASSSSDRDYYGYTF.

The V call is TRBV7-2, the J call TRBJ2-5; tentative D call: TRBD2 (5 bases). Trimming took 0 bases from V and 4 from J, leaving 15 bases between them. Germline lookup yields CDR1 SGHTA and CDR2 FQGNSA. The CDR3 length is 16 residues. CDR3 amino acids: CASSLALWGVGETQYF. In nucleotides, the CDR3 is TGTGCCAGCAGCTTAGCGCTTTGGGGAGTTGGAGAGACCCAGTACTTC.